This T cell receptor (beta chain) was found in a study of blood T cells in healthy people across ages. This clonotype was seen repeatedly, ten times or more. Its antigen remains unidentified. A junction end diverges from the germline sequence, so it may reflect a read error. The CDR3 is made up of 12 amino acids. CDR1 and CDR2 from the germline V gene are SSHAT and FNYEAQ (reference sequence). Whole-study findings and limits: Considered underestimates were the diversity estimates obtained from one million T cells.

With a J-beta primer mix and a sample-barcoded 5' primer, a second PCR ran about 6 to 11 cycles. Every single cDNA molecule received a tag from a template-switch adaptor with 12 random nucleotides. A single record per CDR3 protein comes from TCRdb applying MiXCR to the 5' RACE reads. Found here are 750,000 to 950,000 distinct CDR3 sequences, 25% to 30% of them singletons; the top ten hold about 10%. A further study also used this sample, focusing on T cells of mothers and their children. As that report states: Related mother-child pairs showed slightly higher but non-significant overlap than unrelated pairs.

This chain connects TRBV7-7 to TRBJ2-5; TRBD1 matches at 8 bases. This clonotype was sampled from a woman aged 40 to 50 in good health. Material: blood. CDR3 nucleotides: TGCGCCAGCAGCCCGGACAGGGAGGCCCAGTACTTC. Amino acids: CASSPDREAQYF.